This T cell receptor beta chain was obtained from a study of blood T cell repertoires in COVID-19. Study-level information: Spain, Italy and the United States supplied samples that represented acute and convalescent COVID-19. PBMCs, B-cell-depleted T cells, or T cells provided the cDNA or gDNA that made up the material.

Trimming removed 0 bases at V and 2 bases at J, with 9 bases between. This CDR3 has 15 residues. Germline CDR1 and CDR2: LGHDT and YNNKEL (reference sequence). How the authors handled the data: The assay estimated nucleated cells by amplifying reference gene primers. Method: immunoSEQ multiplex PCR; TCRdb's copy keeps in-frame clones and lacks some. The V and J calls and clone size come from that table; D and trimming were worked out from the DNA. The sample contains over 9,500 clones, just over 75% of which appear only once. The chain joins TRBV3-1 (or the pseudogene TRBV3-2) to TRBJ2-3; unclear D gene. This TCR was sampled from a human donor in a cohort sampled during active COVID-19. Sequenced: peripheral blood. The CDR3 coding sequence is TGTGCCAGCAGCCAAGAAGGCAGGAACACAGATACGCAGTATTTT. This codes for CASSQEGRNTDTQYF.